This TCR beta chain was documented in a study of blood T cell repertoires in COVID-19. The overall study: From T cells, B-cell-depleted T cells, or PBMCs came the material, which was cDNA or gDNA.

Libraries were prepared by immunoSEQ multiplex PCR; TCRdb keeps only in-frame clonotypes and omits some of them. The sample holds hundreds of thousands of clones, about 80% seen once. The germline V gene encodes CDR1 SGHNT and CDR2 YENEEA. The CDR3 spans 13 residues. The V gene lost 2 bases and the J gene lost 0 bases, with 3 bases spanning the gap. The chain recombines TRBV11-3 with TRBJ2-3, with D uncertain. Specimen: peripheral blood. The sequence derives from a man older than 75 with acute or convalescent COVID-19. The CDR3 reads CASSLSSTDTQYF. DNA of the CDR3: TGTGCCAGCAGCTTATCTAGCACAGATACGCAGTATTTT. Supplemented by reference TRBV11-3 and TRBJ2-3, the full variable domain reads EAGVVQSPRYKIIEKKQPVAFWCNPISGHNTLYWYLQNLGQGPELLIRYENEEAVDDSQLPKDRFSAERLKGVDSTLKIQPAELGDSAVYLCASSLSSTDTQYFGPGTRLTVL.